This T cell receptor beta chain comes out of a study of shared clonotypes between healthy human individuals. Study results and limitations: A generally larger estimated richness was seen in naive subsets than in memory subsets.

The CDR3 loop spans 14 amino acids. V lost 0 bases to trimming and J lost 2 bases, with 8 bases between them. For each subset, genomic DNA was distributed in equal portions over several immunoSEQ plates. The method was immunoSEQ multiplex PCR; TCRdb's version includes in-frame clones alone and lacks a portion of them. This table holds millions of clones, 85% to 95% found once. About this clone: Its specificity is not known.

The TCR sequence derives from a man between 18 and 35 years old in good health. Some clones in this sample may be carry-over from other donors' samples. The chain couples TRBV23-1 to TRBJ2-7, with D perhaps matching TRBD1 (5 bases). TRBV23-1 is annotated as an ORF whose role is uncertain. Material for sequencing was naive CD4+ T cells from PBMCs. As to subset: CD45RA+ positively selected. The CDR3: CASSQSDITYEQYF. CDR3 coding DNA: TGCGCCAGCAGTCAATCGGACATCACCTACGAGCAGTACTTC.